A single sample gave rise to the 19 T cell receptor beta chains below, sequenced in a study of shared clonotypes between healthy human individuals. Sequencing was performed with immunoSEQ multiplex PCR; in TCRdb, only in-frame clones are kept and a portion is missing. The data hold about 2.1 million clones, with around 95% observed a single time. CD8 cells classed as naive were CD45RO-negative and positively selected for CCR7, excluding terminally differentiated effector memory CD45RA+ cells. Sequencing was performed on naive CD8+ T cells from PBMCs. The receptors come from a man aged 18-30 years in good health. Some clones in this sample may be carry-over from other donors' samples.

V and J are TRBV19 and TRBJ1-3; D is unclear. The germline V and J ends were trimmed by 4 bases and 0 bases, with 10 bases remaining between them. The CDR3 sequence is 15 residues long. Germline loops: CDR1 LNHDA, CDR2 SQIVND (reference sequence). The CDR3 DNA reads TGTGCCAGTAGTAGCGACATTAACTCTGGAAACACCATATATTTT. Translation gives CASSSDINSGNTIYF.

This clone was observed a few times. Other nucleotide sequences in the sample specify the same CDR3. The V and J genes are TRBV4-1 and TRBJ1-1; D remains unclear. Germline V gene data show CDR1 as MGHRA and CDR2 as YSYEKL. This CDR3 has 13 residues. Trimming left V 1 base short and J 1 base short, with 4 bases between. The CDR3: CASSQAGNTEAFF. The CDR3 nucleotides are TGCGCCAGCAGCCAAGCTGGGAACACTGAAGCTTTCTTT.

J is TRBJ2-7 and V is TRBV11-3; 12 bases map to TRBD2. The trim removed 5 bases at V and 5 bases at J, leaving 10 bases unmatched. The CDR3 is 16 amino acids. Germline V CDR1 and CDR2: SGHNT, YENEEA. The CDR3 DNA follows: TGTGCCAGCAGCCTGCAGACTAGCGGGAGTAGCAACGAGCAGTACTTC. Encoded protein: CASSLQTSGSSNEQYF.

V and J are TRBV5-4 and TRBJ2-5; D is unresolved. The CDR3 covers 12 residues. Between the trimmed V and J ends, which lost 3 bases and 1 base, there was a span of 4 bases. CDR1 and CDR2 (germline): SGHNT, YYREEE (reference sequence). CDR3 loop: CASSSGQETQYF. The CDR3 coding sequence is TGTGCCAGCAGCTCCGGCCAAGAGACCCAGTACTTC.

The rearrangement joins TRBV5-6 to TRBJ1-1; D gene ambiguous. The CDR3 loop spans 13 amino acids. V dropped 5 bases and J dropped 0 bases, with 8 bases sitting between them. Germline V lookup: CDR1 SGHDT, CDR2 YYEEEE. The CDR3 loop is CASSRELNTEAFF. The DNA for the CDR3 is TGTGCCAGCAGTCGGGAGTTGAACACTGAAGCTTTCTTT.

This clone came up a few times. The CDR3, as DNA: TGTGCCAGCTCACCGCCAACGACAGGGTTTGGCTACACCTTC. This encodes CASSPPTTGFGYTF. The chain uses TRBV18 and TRBJ1-2; 7 bases fit TRBD1. Germline lookup yields CDR1 KGHSH and CDR2 LQKENI. J lost 7 bases, V lost 3 bases, and 8 bases had no gene match. The CDR3 is 14 amino acids.

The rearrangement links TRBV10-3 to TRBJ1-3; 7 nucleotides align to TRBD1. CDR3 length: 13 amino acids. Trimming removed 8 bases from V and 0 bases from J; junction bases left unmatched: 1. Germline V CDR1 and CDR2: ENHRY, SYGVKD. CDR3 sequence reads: CAIWDSSGNTIYF. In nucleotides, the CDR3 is TGTGCCATCTGGGACAGCTCTGGAAACACCATATATTTT.

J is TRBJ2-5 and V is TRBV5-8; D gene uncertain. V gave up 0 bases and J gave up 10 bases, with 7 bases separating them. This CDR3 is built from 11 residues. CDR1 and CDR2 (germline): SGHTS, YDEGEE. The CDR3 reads CASSLAYGQYF. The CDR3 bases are TGTGCCAGCAGCTTGGCCTATGGCCAGTACTTC.

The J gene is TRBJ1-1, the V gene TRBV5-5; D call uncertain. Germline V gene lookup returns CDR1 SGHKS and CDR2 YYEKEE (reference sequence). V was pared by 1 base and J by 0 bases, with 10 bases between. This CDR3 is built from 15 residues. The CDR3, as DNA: TGTGCCAGCAGCTTGCGTGCCGGAATGAACACTGAAGCTTTCTTT. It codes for CASSLRAGMNTEAFF. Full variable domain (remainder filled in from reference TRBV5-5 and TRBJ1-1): DAGVTQSPTHLIKTRGQQVTLRCSPISGHKSVSWYQQVLGQGPQFIFQYYEKEERGRGNFPDRFSARQFPNYSSELNVNALLLGDSALYLCASSLRAGMNTEAFFGQGTRLTVV.

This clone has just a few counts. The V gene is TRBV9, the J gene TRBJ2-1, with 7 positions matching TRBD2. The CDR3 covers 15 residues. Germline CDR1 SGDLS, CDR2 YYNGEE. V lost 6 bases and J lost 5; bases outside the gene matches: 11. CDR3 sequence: CASTSLGRDHNEQFF. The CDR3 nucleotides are TGTGCCAGCACCTCTTTGGGGAGGGACCACAATGAGCAGTTCTTC.

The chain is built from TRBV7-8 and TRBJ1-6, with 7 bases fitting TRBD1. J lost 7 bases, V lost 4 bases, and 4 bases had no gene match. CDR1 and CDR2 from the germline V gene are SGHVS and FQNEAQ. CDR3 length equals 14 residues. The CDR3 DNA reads TGTGCCAGCAGCTCCATGACAGGGAATTCACCCCTCCACTTT. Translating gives CASSSMTGNSPLHF.

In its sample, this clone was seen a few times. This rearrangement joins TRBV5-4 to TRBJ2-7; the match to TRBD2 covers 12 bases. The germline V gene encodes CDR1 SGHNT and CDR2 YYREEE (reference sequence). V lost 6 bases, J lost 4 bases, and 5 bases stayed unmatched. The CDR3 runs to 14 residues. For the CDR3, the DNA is TGTGCCAGCACCCCGACTAGCGGGAGTTACGAGCAGTACTTC. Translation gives CASTPTSGSYEQYF.

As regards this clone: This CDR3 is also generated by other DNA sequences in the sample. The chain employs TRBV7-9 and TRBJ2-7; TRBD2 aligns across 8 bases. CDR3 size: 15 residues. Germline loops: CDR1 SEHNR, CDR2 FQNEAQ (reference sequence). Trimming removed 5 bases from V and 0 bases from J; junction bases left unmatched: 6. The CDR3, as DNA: TGTGCCAGCAGCCCACAACTAGCGGCCTCCTACGAGCAGTACTTC. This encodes CASSPQLAASYEQYF.

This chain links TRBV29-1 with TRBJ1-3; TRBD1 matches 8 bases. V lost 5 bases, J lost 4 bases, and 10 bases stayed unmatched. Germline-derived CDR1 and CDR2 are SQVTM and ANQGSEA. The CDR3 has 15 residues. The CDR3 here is CSVQGTGSLGNTIYF. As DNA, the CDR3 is TGCAGCGTTCAGGGGACAGGCTCCTTGGGAAACACCATATATTTT.

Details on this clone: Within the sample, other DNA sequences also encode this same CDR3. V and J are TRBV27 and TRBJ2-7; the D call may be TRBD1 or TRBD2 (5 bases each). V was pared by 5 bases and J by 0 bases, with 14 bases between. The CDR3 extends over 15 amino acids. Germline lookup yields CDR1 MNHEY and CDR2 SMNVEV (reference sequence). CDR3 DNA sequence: TGTGCCAGCAGTCCCGGGACGGGAAACTCCTACGAGCAGTACTTC. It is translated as CASSPGTGNSYEQYF.

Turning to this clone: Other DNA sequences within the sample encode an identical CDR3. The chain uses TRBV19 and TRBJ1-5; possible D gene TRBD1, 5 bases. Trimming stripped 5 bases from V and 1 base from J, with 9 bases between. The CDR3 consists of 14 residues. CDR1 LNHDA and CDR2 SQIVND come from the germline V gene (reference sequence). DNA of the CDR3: TGTGCCAGTAGTCCACGACAGAGCAATCAGCCCCAGCATTTT. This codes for CASSPRQSNQPQHF.

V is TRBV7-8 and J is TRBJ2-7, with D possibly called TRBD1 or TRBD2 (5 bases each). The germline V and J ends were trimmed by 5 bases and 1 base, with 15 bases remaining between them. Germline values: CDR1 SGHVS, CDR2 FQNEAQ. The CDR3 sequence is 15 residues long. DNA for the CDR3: TGTGCCAGCAGCCCCGGGGCCAATCCGTCCTACGAGCAGTACTTC. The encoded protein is CASSPGANPSYEQYF.

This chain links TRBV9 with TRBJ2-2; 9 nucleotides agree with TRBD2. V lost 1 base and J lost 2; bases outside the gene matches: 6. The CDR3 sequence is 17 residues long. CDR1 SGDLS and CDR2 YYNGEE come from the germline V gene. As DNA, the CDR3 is TGTGCCAGCAGCGTATCCACCGGGACTAGCAACACCGGGGAGCTGTTTTTT. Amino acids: CASSVSTGTSNTGELFF.

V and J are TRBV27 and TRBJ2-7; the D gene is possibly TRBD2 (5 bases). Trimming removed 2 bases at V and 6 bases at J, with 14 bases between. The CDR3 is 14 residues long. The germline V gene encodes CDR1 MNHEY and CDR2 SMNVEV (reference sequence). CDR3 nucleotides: TGTGCCAGCAGTTTACGGCTAGGGAGCCCCGAGCAGTACTTC. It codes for CASSLRLGSPEQYF.